This T cell receptor (beta chain) comes out of a study of shared clonotypes between healthy human individuals. Per germline, CDR1 SGHVS and CDR2 FQNEAQ. This CDR3 contains 15 residues. The V end lost 5 bases, the J end lost 6 bases, and 18 bases lay between the germline ends. Profiling relied on immunoSEQ multiplex PCR, and the TCRdb table lists in-frame clones only, not all of them. The table records hundreds of thousands of clones, about 95% of them present only once. Sequencing was performed on naive CD4+ T cells sorted from blood. Subset here: CD45RA+ positively selected. This clonotype originated in a woman in her twenties or thirties in good health. V and J are TRBV7-8 and TRBJ2-3, with D possibly matching TRBD2 (7 bases). CDR3 sequence: CASSPPGGRDDTQYF. The CDR3 nucleotides read TGTGCCAGCAGCCCACCGGGGGGCCGAGATGATACGCAGTATTTT.